The TCR beta chain described here comes from a study of cytomegalovirus exposure and HLA in healthy donors. Whole-study results and caveats: The tendency of first-cohort TCR clusters to co-occur in the 110 or so validation repertoires emerged from a later analysis. Researchers counted 164 TCR beta chains as cytomegalovirus-associated. In vitro confirmation showed a few CMV-associated chains to be CMV antigen specific.

Trimming removed 3 bases from V and 0 bases from J; junction bases left unmatched: 3. Germline values: CDR1 MNHEY, CDR2 SMNVEV (reference sequence). The CDR3 extends over 15 amino acids. Profiling relied on immunoSEQ multiplex PCR, and the TCRdb table lists in-frame clones only, not all of them. The sample shows under 200,000 clones, 91% of them seen only once. This clone was recorded only once. What it binds is unknown. The donors formed part of the roughly 110-subject validation cohort, distinct from the roughly 660-subject first cohort. The sequence derives from a woman aged 18-29 years in good health and CMV-seropositive. J is TRBJ2-3 and V is TRBV27, with 7 bases aligning to TRBD2. Sequencing was done on a sample of PBMCs. CDR3 coding DNA: TGTGCCAGCAGTTTGGGGGGGGTCAGCACAGATACGCAGTATTTT. It yields the protein CASSLGGVSTDTQYF.